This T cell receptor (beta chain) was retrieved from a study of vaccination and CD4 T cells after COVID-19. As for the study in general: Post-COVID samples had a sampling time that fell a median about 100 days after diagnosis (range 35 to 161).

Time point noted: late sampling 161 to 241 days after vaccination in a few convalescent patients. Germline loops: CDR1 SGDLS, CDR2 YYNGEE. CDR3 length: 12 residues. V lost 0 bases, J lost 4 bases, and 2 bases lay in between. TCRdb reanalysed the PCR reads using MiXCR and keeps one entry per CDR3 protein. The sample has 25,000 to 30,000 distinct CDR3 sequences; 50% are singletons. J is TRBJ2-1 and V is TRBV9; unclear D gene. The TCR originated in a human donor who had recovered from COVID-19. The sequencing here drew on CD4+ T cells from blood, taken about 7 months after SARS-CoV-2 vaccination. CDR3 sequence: CASSVGYNEQFF. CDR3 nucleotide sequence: TGTGCCAGCAGCGTAGGGTACAATGAGCAGTTCTTC.